These 4 T cell receptor beta chains were sequenced from one sample in a study of blood T cells in healthy people across ages. It was with a sample-barcoded 5' primer and a J-beta primer mix that a second PCR of about 6 to 12 cycles was run. TCRdb redid the calling of the 5' RACE reads with MiXCR, one entry per CDR3 protein. The table has some 900,000 distinct CDR3 sequences, 29% seen once; the top ten hold 15% to 20%. The sequenced sample was blood. The source of these receptors is a woman older than 75 in good health.

Of note for this clonotype: This sequence may be a read error, since a much larger clone differs from it by one base. The chain joins TRBV6-2 or TRBV6-3 to TRBJ2-1; 10 nucleotides line up with TRBD1. This CDR3 region has 16 residues. Germline V CDR1 and CDR2: MNHEY, SVGEGT. The V and J ends lost 5 bases and 10 bases, in that order; junction bases with no gene match: 14. The CDR3 protein is CASSTLRTGGNYEQFF. The CDR3 coding sequence is TGTGCCAGCAGTACCCTAAGGACAGGGGGGAACTACGAGCAGTTCTTC.

To note about this clonotype: Being one base from a much bigger clone, this may be a read error. The chain recombines TRBV5-1 with TRBJ2-3, with D possibly TRBD2 on 6 matching bases. From germline, CDR1 is SGHRS and CDR2 YFSETQ. Trimming took off 7 bases at V and 5 bases at J, with 20 bases between the two ends. This CDR3 is 15 amino acids long. CDR3 region: CASRPGGPEGDTQYF. CDR3 DNA sequence: TGCGCCAGCCGACCCGGGGGTCCTGAGGGAGATACGCAGTATTTT.

This clonotype turned up a few times. This rearrangement joins TRBV7-2 to TRBJ1-5, with 7 bases aligning to TRBD1. The germline gives CDR1 SGHTA, CDR2 FQGNSA. CDR3 length equals 16 residues. V trimming: 5 bases; J trimming: 0 bases; junction bases outside the gene matches: 7. The CDR3 DNA is TGTGCCAGCAGCCCCATCGGGACAGATAGCAATCAGCCCCAGCATTTT. This translates into CASSPIGTDSNQPQHF.

This clonotype was counted a few times. This rearrangement joins TRBV3-1 to TRBJ2-3; D tentatively fits TRBD1 or TRBD2 (6 bases each). CDR3 size: 17 residues. Deletions cut 0 bases from V and 2 bases from J, with 15 bases between. The germline V gene has CDR1 LGHDT and CDR2 YNNKEL (reference sequence). CDR3 nucleotide sequence: TGTGCCAGCAGCCAAGAGGTGAGGGGGGCCTACACAGATACGCAGTATTTT. Protein sequence: CASSQEVRGAYTDTQYF.